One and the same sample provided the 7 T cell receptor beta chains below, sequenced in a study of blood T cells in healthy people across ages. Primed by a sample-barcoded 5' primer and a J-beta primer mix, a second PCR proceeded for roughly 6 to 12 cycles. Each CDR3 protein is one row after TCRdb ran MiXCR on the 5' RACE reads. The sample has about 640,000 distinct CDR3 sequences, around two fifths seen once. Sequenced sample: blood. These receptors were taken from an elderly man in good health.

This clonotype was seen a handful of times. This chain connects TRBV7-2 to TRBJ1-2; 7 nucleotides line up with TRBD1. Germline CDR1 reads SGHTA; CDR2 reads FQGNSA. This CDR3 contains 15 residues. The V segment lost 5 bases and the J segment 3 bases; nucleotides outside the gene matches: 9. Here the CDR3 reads CASSQGVRVDYGYTF. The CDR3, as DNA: TGTGCCAGCAGCCAGGGGGTCAGGGTTGACTATGGCTACACCTTC.

The CDR3 DNA follows: TGTGCTAGTGGTTTGGGATCTACAGGGTTTAACACCGGGGAGCTGTTTTTT. Translating it yields CASGLGSTGFNTGELFF. The V gene is TRBV12-5, the J gene TRBJ2-2; tentative D call: TRBD1 (6 bases). The CDR3 has 17 amino acids. The germline V gene encodes CDR1 LGHNT and CDR2 FRNRAP. V lost 1 base to trimming and J lost 2 bases, with 14 bases between them.

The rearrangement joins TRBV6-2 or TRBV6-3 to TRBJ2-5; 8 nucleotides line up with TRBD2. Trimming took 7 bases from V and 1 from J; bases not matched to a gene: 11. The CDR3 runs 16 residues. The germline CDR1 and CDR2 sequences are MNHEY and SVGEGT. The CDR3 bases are TGTGCCAGCACCCACAGAGCGGGGGCCACCCAAGAGACCCAGTACTTC. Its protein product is CASTHRAGATQETQYF.

The CDR3 bases are TGCGCCAGCAGCCAGACCGGGACACAGAACACCGGGGAGCTGTTTTTT. It encodes CASSQTGTQNTGELFF. The V and J genes are TRBV4-1 and TRBJ2-2; a possible D gene is TRBD1 (6 bases). Germline CDR1 reads MGHRA; CDR2 reads YSYEKL. The CDR3 is 16 residues long. V lost 3 bases to trimming and J lost 1 base, with 12 bases between them.

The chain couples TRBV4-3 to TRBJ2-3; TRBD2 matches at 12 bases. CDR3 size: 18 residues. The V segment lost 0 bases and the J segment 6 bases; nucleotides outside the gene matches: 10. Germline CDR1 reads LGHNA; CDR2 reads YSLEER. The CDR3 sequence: CASSQERLAGGQKDTQYF. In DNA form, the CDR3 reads TGCGCCAGCAGCCAAGAGCGGCTAGCGGGGGGGCAAAAGGATACGCAGTATTTT.

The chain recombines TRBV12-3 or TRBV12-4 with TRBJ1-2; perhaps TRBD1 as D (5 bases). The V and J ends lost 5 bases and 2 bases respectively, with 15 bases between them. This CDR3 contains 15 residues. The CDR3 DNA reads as TGTGCCAGCAGTCCCCGCAGGGTAGGGAACTATGGCTACACCTTC. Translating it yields CASSPRRVGNYGYTF.

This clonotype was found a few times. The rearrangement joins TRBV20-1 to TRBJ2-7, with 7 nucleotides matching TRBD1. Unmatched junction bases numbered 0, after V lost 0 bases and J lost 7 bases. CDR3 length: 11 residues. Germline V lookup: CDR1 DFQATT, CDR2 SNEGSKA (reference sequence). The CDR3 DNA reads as TGCAGTGCTAGAGAGGACAGGGAGCAGTACTTC. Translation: CSAREDREQYF.